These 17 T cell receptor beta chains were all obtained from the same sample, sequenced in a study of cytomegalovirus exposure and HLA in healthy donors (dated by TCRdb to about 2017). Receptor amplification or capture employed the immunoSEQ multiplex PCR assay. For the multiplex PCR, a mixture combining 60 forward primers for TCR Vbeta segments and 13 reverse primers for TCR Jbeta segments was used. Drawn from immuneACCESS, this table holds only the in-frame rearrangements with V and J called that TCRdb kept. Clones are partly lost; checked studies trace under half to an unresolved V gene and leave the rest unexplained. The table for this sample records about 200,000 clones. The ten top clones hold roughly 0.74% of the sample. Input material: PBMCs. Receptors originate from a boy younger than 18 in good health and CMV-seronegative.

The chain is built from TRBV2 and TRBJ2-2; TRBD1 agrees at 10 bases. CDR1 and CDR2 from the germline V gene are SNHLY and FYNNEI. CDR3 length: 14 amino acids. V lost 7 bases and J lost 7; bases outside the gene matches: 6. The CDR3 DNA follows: TGTGCCAGCACCGGACAGGGGGTAGGCGGGGAGCTGTTTTTT. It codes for CASTGQGVGGELFF. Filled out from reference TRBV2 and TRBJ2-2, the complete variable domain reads EPEVTQTPSHQVTQMGQEVILRCVPISNHLYFYWYRQILGQKVEFLVSFYNNEISEKSEIFDDQFSVERPDGSNFTLKIRSTKLEDSAMYFCASTGQGVGGELFFGEGSRLTVL.

The CDR3 DNA reads as TGTGCCAGTAGTACCCCGACAGGCCTAAATGAGCAGTTCTTC. Encoded protein: CASSTPTGLNEQFF. The rearrangement links TRBV19 to TRBJ2-1; D is perhaps TRBD1 (6 bases). The CDR3 is 14 amino acids. V was clipped by 4 bases and J by 7 bases, with 14 bases between them. Germline V gives CDR1 LNHDA, CDR2 SQIVND (reference sequence).

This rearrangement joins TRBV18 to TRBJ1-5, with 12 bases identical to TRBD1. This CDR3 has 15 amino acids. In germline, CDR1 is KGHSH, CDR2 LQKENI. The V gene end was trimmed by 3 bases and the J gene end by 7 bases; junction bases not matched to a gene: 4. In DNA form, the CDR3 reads TGTGCCAGCTCACCTGAGGGACAGGGGGCACAGCCCCAGCATTTT. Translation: CASSPEGQGAQPQHF.

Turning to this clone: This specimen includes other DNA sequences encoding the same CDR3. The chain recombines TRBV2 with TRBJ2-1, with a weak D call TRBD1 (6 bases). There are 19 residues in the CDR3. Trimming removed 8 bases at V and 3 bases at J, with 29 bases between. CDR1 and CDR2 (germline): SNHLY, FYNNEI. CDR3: CASYLTTGGTMNYYNEQFF. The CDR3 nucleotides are TGTGCCAGCTACCTCACGACAGGAGGCACAATGAACTACTACAATGAGCAGTTCTTC.

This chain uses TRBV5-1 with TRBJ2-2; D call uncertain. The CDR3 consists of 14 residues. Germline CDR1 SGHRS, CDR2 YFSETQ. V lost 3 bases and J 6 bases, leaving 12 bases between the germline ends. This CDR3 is CASSYSDAAGELFF. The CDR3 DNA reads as TGCGCCAGCAGCTACTCAGATGCGGCCGGGGAGCTGTTTTTT.

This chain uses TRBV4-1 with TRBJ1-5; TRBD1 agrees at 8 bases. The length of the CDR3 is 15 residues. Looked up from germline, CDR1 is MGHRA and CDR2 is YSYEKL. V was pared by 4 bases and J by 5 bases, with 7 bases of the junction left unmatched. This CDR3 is CASSLQDREDQPQHF. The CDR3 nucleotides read TGCGCCAGCAGCCTACAGGACAGGGAAGATCAGCCCCAGCATTTT.

In DNA, the CDR3 is TGTGCCAGCAGCTTAGCGCCCAGGGGCCATGGCTACACCTTC. This codes for CASSLAPRGHGYTF. The chain has TRBV7-6 and TRBJ1-2; tentative D call: TRBD1 (6 bases). The CDR3 is 14 residues long. Trimming removed 0 bases at V and 6 bases at J, with 11 bases between. CDR1 and CDR2 from the germline V gene are SGHVS and FNYEAQ.

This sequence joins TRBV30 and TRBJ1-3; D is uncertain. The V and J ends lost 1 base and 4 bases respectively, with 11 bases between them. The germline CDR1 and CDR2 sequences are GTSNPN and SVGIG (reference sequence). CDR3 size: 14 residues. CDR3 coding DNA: TGTGCCTGGAGTGCCAACTTCGGGGGAAACACCATATATTTT. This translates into CAWSANFGGNTIYF.

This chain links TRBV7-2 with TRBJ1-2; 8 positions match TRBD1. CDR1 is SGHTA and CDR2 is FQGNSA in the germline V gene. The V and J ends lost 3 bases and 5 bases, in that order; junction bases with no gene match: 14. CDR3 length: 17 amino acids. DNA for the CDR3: TGTGCCAGCAGCTTGCCGGGACAGGTTATTCTCGGGTATGGCTACACCTTC. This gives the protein CASSLPGQVILGYGYTF.

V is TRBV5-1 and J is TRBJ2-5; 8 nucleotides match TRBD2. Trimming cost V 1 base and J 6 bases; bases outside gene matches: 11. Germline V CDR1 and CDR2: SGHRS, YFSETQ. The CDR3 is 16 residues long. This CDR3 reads CASSLPAGGPFQTQYF. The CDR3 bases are TGCGCCAGCAGCTTGCCGGCGGGAGGACCTTTCCAGACCCAGTACTTC.

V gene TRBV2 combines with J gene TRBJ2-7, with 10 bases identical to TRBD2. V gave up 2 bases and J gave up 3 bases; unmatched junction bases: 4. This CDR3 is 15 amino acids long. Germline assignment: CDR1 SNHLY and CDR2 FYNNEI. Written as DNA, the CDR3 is TGTGCCAGCAGTGAAAGTAGCGGGGGGCACTACGAGCAGTACTTC. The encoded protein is CASSESSGGHYEQYF. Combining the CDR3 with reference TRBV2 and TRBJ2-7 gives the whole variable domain EPEVTQTPSHQVTQMGQEVILRCVPISNHLYFYWYRQILGQKVEFLVSFYNNEISEKSEIFDDQFSVERPDGSNFTLKIRSTKLEDSAMYFCASSESSGGHYEQYFGPGTRLTVT.

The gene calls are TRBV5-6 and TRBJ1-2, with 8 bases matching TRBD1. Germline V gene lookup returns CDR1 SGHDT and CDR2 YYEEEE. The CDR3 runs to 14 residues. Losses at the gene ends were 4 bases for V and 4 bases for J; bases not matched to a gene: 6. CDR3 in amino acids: CASSDRGLLYGYTF. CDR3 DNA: TGTGCCAGCAGCGACAGGGGTCTACTCTATGGCTACACCTTC. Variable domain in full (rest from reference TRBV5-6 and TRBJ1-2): DAGVTQSPTHLIKTRGQQVTLRCSPKSGHDTVSWYQQALGQGPQFIFQYYEEEERQRGNFPDRFSGHQFPNYSSELNVNALLLGDSALYLCASSDRGLLYGYTFGSGTRLTVV.

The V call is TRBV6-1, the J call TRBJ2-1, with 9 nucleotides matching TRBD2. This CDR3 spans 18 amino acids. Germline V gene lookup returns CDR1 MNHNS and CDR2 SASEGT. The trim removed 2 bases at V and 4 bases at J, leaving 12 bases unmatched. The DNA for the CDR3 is TGTGCCAGCAGTGAAAGGCCATATAGCGGGGGACGTTACAATGAGCAGTTCTTC. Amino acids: CASSERPYSGGRYNEQFF.

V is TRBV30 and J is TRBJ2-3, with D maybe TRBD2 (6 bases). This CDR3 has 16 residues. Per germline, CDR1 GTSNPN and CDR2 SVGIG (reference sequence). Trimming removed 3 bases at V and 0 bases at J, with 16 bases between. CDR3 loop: CAWSQEGGASTDTQYF. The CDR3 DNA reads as TGTGCCTGGAGCCAGGAGGGCGGGGCTAGCACAGATACGCAGTATTTT.

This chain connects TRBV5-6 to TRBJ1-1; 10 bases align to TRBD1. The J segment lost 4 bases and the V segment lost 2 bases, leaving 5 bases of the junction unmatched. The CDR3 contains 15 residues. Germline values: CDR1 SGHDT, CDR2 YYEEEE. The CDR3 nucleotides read TGTGCCAGCAGCTTAACCCGGACAGGGGGCACTGAAGCTTTCTTT. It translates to CASSLTRTGGTEAFF.

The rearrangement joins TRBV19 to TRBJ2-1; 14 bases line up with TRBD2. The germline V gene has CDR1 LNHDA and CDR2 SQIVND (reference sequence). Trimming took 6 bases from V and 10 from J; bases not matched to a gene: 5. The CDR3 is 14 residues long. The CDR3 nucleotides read TGTGCCAGTAGACAGGGACTAGCGGGGGAAGAGCAGTTCTTC. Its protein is CASRQGLAGEEQFF.

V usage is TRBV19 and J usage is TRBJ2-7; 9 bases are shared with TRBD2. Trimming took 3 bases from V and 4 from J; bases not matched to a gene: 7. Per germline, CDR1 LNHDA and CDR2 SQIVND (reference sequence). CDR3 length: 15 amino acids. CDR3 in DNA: TGTGCCAGTAGTATCCAGGGACTAGCCGATTACGAGCAGTACTTC. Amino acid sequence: CASSIQGLADYEQYF.